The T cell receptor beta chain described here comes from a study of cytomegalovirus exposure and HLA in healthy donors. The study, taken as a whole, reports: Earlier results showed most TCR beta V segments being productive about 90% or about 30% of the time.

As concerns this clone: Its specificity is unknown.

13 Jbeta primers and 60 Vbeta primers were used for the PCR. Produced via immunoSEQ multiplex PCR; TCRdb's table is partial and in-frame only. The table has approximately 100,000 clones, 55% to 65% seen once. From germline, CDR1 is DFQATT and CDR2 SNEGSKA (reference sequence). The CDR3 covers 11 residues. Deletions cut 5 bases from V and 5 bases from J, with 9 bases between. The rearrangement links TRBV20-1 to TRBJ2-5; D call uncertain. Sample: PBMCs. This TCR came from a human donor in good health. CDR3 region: CSAASRETQYF. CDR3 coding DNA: TGCAGTGCTGCTAGTAGGGAGACCCAGTACTTC.